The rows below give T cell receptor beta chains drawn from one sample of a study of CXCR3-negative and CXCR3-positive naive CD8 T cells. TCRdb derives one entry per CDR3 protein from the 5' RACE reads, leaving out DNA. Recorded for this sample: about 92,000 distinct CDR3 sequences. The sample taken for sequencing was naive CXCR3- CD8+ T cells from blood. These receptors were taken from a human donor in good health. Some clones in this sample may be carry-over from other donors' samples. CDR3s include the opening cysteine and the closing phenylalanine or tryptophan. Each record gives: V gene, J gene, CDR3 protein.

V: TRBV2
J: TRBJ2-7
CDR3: CASRPKAQPTYEQYF

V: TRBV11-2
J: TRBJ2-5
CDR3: CASSLGRERGPYQETQYF

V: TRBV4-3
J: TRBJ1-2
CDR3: CASSQDYTNYGYTF

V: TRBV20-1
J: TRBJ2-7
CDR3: CSARGTSGVSYEQYF

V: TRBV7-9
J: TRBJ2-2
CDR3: CASSPMHPSPNTGELFF

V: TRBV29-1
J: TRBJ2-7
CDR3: CSVEDPMGWDYEQYF

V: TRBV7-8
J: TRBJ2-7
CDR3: CASSSGTSGRASSYEQYF

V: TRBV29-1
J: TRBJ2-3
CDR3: CSVDVSVAPDTQYF

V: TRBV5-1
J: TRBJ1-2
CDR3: CASSLVENYGYTF

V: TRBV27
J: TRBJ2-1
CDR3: CASSRSGLAADEQFF

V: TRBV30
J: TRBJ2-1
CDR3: CAWSRAMDEQFF

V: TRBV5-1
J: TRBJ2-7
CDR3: CASKPTYEQYF

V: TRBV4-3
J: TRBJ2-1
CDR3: CASSQDRGNYNEQFF

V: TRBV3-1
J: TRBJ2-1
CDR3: CASSQVIRFNEQFF

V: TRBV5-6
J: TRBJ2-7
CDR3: CASSLGGLFYEQYF

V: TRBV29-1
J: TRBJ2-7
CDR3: CSVQDRGYEQYF

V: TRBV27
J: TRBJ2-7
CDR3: CASSLTGTTTYEQYF

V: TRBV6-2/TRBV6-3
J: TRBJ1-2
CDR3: CASSPGVSYGYTF

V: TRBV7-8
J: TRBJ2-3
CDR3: CASLAPRGYPDTQYF

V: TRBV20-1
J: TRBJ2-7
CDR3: CSASGAGLDAYEQYF

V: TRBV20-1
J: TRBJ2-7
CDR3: CSARDIGSSSYEQYF

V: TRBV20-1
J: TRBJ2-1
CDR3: CSAIRPFSDEQFF

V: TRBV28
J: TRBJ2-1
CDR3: CASSPQVGQANAQFF

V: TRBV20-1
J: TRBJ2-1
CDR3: CSARDATPDVYNEQFF

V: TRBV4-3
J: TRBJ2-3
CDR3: CASSQDSGIDTQYF

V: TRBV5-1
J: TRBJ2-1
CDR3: CASSISGAAYNEQFF

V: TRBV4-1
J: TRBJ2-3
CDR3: CASSRTTTSETDTQYF

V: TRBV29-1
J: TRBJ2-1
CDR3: CSVEDLTGSYNEQFF

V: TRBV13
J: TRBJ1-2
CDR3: CASSFGSLNYGYTF